This T cell receptor beta chain comes out of a study of shared clonotypes between healthy human individuals (TCRdb year 2020). With respect to the entire study: A couple of women and three men aged 18 to 49 years were included in the cohort. Each donor's leukapheresis produced roughly between about 0.8 and 8.9 billion PBMCs. To estimate repertoire size and how much clonotype sharing occurs between individuals, the study deeply sequenced the blood TCR repertoires of 4 to 6 healthy adults. Different laboratories and diverse techniques were used to prepare libraries and sequence TCR repertoires, to increase sequencing depth and limit assay-specific biases. For each donor, CD4 naive and CD4 memory were each run on three plates, CD8 naive on two plates, and CD8 memory on one plate. What the study reported, not specific to this receptor: Estimated clonotype richness was generally larger for naive than for memory subsets. Because the study included only a small number of donors, the genetic and exposure-history diversity represented was limited. Only blood was sampled, and tissue TCR repertoires likely differ from those in blood. Sharing across a few donors was observed for roughly 5% of naive CD4, 3% to 3.5% of naive CD8, roughly 2.3% of memory CD4, and roughly 0.4% of memory CD8 clonotypes. Pairwise subsampling led to the expectation that sequencing depth would affect the degree of clonotype sharing among donors. Even with the large sequencing depth, rarefaction of the sorted-subset datasets indicated that sequencing was incomplete. Clonotypes shared by all four sorted-subset donors showed higher generation probabilities than non-shared clonotypes.

Using the deep immunoSEQ assay, TCR CDR3 regions were amplified from genomic DNA by multiplex PCR. Extracted genomic DNA from each cell subset was distributed evenly across all wells of several immunoSEQ 96-well plates, and each plate was treated as a replicate. Each replicate PCR for sorted subsets received 200 ng genomic DNA, equal to about 30,000 T cell genomes. The purified libraries were quantified using a Qubit 3.0 fluorometer, sized with a Bioanalyzer 2100, and then quantified again using the KAPA Library Quantification kit. Every immunoSEQ 96-well plate was sequenced on a dedicated single-read 150-cycle Illumina NextSeq 550 flow cell. Under the source paper's analysis protocol: Because the immunoSEQ output included only junctional sequences and no quality scores, the filtering could not be the same as the filtering used for full-length reads. To assign V/J genes and CDR3, sequences were annotated using PyIR, a Python wrapper for IgBLAST v1.9, with IMGT germline references. Reads with weak V/J assignments (E-value above 1e-6), missing CDR3, stop codons, out-of-frame junctions, or ambiguous translated residues were removed. V3J clonotypes were defined by identical inferred V gene, J gene, and CDR3 amino acid sequence. Percentage overlap between repertoires was calculated by dividing the number of shared unique clonotypes by the size of the smaller repertoire. RTK rarefaction, the Chao1 estimator, and Recon v2.1 estimates of unobserved clonotypes were used to assess repertoire richness. OLGA was used to compute generation probabilities for all TCRbeta clonotypes that the gDNA method yielded from a few donors. TCRdb obtained this table from immuneACCESS and retained in-frame rearrangements with V and J assigned. These tables miss some clones; where compared with another copy, unresolved V genes account for less than half of the shortfall, and the remainder is unexplained. V and J calls and clone size come straight from that table; D and trimming were deduced from the DNA. The sample data list some 2,000,000 clones, and roughly 96% of these were observed just once. About 0.13% of the sample is taken by the ten largest.

Of note for this clone: Its specific antigen is unknown. Qualities for individual bases were not recorded, and no much larger clone is one base off.

The donors were healthy, HIV-negative adults with no recently reported acute infections or vaccinations. Every donor was a Caucasian adult living in Nashville, Tennessee, USA. Magnetic negative selection was used to enrich CD4+ T cells, after which naive cells were positively selected on CD45RA and the negative fraction became the memory subset. After blood collection by leukapheresis, PBMCs were isolated using Ficoll-Histopaque density gradient centrifugation and then cryopreserved in the vapor phase of liquid nitrogen. Purity and quantity of every magnetically sorted T cell population were checked by analytical flow cytometry. Each sorted fraction had its genomic DNA isolated and then quantified by UV absorbance on a Nanodrop 2000c. Trimming removed 4 bases from V and 4 bases from J, leaving 13 bases between the germline ends. The CDR3, cysteine through phenylalanine, is 15 amino acids long. Only the CDR3 region is kept as DNA, spanning 45 bases read in frame from base 1. The germline V gene specifies LGHNA as CDR1 and YSLEER as CDR2.

The sequenced sample consisted of naive CD4+ T cells sorted from blood. The cell subset or site label of this sample denotes: CD45RA+ positively selected. This sequence was found in a man in his late teens or twenties in good health. The rearranged segments are TRBV4-3 and TRBJ2-2; tentative D gene TRBD1, with 5 bases matching. The sequence in DNA is TGCGCCAGCAGCCTGATAGGGGATGGCACCGGGGAGCTGTTTTTT. Translation gives CASSLIGDGTGELFF.